This note documents a single TCR beta chain sequence. The time point is: patch test 1, 2 weeks after DPC sensitization. Treatment described: therapeutic diphenylcyclopropenone sensitization with weekly scalp DPC. Patients had alopecia, were aged 18 to 70, and were not pregnant. This specimen comes from a study of human T cells and chemical hapten exposure. The germline V gene encodes CDR1 MNHEY and CDR2 SVGEGT. The CDR3 spans 15 residues. V was clipped by 5 bases and J by 4 bases, with 17 bases between them. Unique molecular identifiers were linked by the library to individual cDNA molecules. TCRdb fed the RACE reads into MiXCR, producing one record per CDR3 protein. Among over 95,000 distinct CDR3 sequences listed, roughly 12% were seen once.

This receptor was taken from a woman aged 40 to 50 with alopecia areata. Some clones in this sample may be carry-over from other donors' samples. The sequencing here drew on whole blood, taken in connection with sensitization to the hapten diphenylcyclopropenone (DPC). V usage is TRBV6-2 or TRBV6-3 and J usage is TRBJ1-1; tentatively, D is TRBD1 (5 bases). The CDR3 DNA reads as TGTGCCAGCAGTAAAGGGACGGGTTGGAGCACTGAAGCTTTCTTT. Protein sequence: CASSKGTGWSTEAFF.